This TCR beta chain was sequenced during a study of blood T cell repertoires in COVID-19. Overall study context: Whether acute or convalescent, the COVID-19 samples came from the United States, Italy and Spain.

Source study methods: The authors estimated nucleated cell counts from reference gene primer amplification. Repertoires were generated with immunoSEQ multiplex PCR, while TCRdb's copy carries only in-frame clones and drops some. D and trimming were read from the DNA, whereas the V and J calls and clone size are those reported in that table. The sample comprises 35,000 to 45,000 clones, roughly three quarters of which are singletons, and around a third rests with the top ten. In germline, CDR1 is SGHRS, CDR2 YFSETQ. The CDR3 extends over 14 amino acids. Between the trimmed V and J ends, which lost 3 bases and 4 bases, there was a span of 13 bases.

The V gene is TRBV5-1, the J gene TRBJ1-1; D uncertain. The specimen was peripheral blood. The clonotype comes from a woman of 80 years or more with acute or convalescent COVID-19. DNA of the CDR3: TGCGCCAGCAGCTACAACACGCAGATCACTGAAGCTTTCTTT. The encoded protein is CASSYNTQITEAFF.